The 32 T cell receptor beta chains reported below all come from one sample, sequenced in a study of T-cell reconstitution after alpha-beta-depleted transplantation in children. Preparing the TCRbeta library involved the use of unique molecular identifiers. TCRdb re-called the PCR reads with MiXCR, one entry per CDR3 protein. The repertoire includes 250,000 to 400,000 distinct CDR3 sequences, around 25% of them detected once, and over 9.5% sits in the top ten. The sequencing used PBMCs, mostly from graft donor cells, collected 180 days after TCRalphabeta/CD19-depleted stem cell transplant. The receptor source for this set is a male patient aged 10-17 years who had a stem cell transplant for acute lymphoblastic leukemia, so the T cells may come from the graft donor.

This chain links TRBV7-9 with TRBJ2-4; weak D call: TRBD1 (5 bases). Trimming left V 5 bases short and J 1 base short, with 15 bases between. The CDR3 contains 16 residues. Germline loops: CDR1 SEHNR, CDR2 FQNEAQ (reference sequence). This chain's CDR3 is CASSPPLQAAKNIQYF. In DNA, the CDR3 is TGTGCCAGCAGCCCTCCCCTACAGGCGGCCAAAAACATTCAGTACTTC.

This clonotype has just a few counts. This chain joins TRBV4-1 and TRBJ2-7, with D maybe TRBD2 (5 bases). The V gene lost 1 base and the J gene lost 0 bases, with 13 bases spanning the gap. CDR1 is MGHRA, CDR2 YSYEKL, per germline. CDR3 length equals 16 residues. CDR3 sequence reads: CASSQALVGVSYEQYF. CDR3 nucleotide sequence: TGCGCCAGCAGCCAAGCTTTAGTGGGAGTCTCCTACGAGCAGTACTTC.

The rearrangement joins TRBV2 to TRBJ1-5; the D gene is possibly TRBD1 (6 bases). The CDR3 runs to 15 residues. V lost 7 bases and J lost 0, with 13 bases in between. Germline V gene data show CDR1 as SNHLY and CDR2 as FYNNEI. As DNA, the CDR3 is TGTGCCAGCACCCCACAGGGATCTAGCAATCAGCCCCAGCATTTT. This gives the protein CASTPQGSSNQPQHF.

This clonotype was detected only a few times. The V gene is TRBV9, the J gene TRBJ2-4; 10 nucleotides align to TRBD1. The CDR3 is 13 amino acids. Germline lookup yields CDR1 SGDLS and CDR2 YYNGEE. V was pared by 5 bases and J by 8 bases, with 4 bases of the junction left unmatched. CDR3: CASSRDRGHIQYF. DNA of the CDR3: TGTGCCAGCAGTCGGGACAGGGGCCACATTCAGTACTTC. The complete variable domain, with remaining parts taken from reference TRBV9 and TRBJ2-4, reads DSGVTQTPKHLITATGQRVTLRCSPRSGDLSVYWYQQSLDQGLQFLIQYYNGEERAKGNILERFSAQQFPDLHSELNLSSLELGDSALYFCASSRDRGHIQYFGAGTRLSVL.

In this sample, this clonotype turned up a few times. This chain links TRBV7-2 with TRBJ1-2; TRBD1 matches 7 bases. This CDR3 comprises 14 residues. CDR1 and CDR2 (germline): SGHTA, FQGNSA. V shed 5 bases, J shed 5 bases, and the junction held 8 bases outside the gene matches. CDR3 sequence: CASSIWTGVYGYTF. CDR3 DNA sequence: TGTGCCAGCAGCATATGGACAGGCGTATATGGCTACACCTTC.

The chain employs TRBV7-7 and TRBJ2-1; unclear D gene. Germline CDR1 reads SSHAT; CDR2 reads FNYEAQ (reference sequence). V gave up 0 bases and J gave up 6 bases, with 6 bases separating them. This CDR3 region has 13 residues. The CDR3 nucleotides read TGTGCCAGCAGCTTAGCGCGCTCCAATGAGCAGTTCTTC. Its protein is CASSLARSNEQFF.

This clonotype was counted a few times. CDR3 sequence (DNA): TGTGCCAGCAGCCAAGTTCTAGCACGGTTCTTC. It encodes CASSQVLARFF. The chain carries TRBV14 and TRBJ2-1; D is possibly TRBD2 (5 bases). This CDR3 comprises 11 residues. CDR1 SGHDN and CDR2 FVKESK come from the germline V gene. V lost 1 base, J lost 15 bases, and 10 bases lay in between. Using reference TRBV14 and TRBJ2-1 for the parts outside the CDR3, the full variable domain is EAGVTQFPSHSVIEKGQTVTLRCDPISGHDNLYWYRRVMGKEIKFLLHFVKESKQDESGMPNNRFLAERTGGTYSTLKVQPAELEDSGVYFCASSQVLARFFGPGTRLTVL.

There are many counts of this clonotype. The chain carries TRBV12-3 or TRBV12-4 and TRBJ2-1; perhaps TRBD1 as D (6 bases). V dropped 7 bases and J dropped 4 bases, with 17 bases sitting between them. The CDR3 length is 15 residues. The CDR3 sequence: CASTLGQFWYNEQFF. As DNA, the CDR3 is TGTGCCAGCACCCTAGGACAGTTTTGGTACAATGAGCAGTTCTTC.

This clonotype was seen a handful of times. The gene calls are TRBV7-9 and TRBJ1-2; 9 nucleotides match TRBD1. From germline, CDR1 is SEHNR and CDR2 FQNEAQ (reference sequence). Trimming cost V 5 bases and J 8 bases; bases outside gene matches: 9. The CDR3 consists of 14 residues. The CDR3 coding sequence is TGTGCCAGCAGCCCCGACAGGGGGATCTCCGGCTACACCTTC. Protein sequence: CASSPDRGISGYTF.

In its sample, this clonotype was seen a few times. The CDR3 DNA reads as TGTGCCAGCAGTTACGGGACGGGTGTCTACGAGCAGTACTTC. This gives the protein CASSYGTGVYEQYF. The chain recombines TRBV6-5 with TRBJ2-7, with D perhaps given as TRBD1 or TRBD2 (5 bases each). Germline loops: CDR1 MNHEY, CDR2 SVGAGI. V lost 2 bases and J lost 3, with 11 bases in between. The CDR3 runs 14 residues.

This clonotype was seen at least ten times. The chain recombines TRBV5-1 with TRBJ2-2; 12 positions agree with TRBD2. The CDR3 length is 15 residues. Looked up from germline, CDR1 is SGHRS and CDR2 is YFSETQ. Unmatched junction bases numbered 1, after V lost 4 bases and J lost 3 bases. The CDR3 sequence is CASSRLAGDTGELFF. The DNA of the CDR3 is TGCGCCAGCAGCAGACTAGCGGGAGACACCGGGGAGCTGTTTTTT.

With regard to this clonotype: The CDR3 carries no conserved terminal phenylalanine or tryptophan, so it likely arises from a read error. The chain couples TRBV11-2 to TRBJ2-1; possibly TRBD2 for D (5 bases). Germline CDR1 reads SGHAT; CDR2 reads FQNNGV. The CDR3 sequence is 13 residues long. V lost 8 bases, J lost 6 bases, and 14 bases lay in between. CDR3 in amino acids: CASGRAYGNEQFI. The CDR3 nucleotides are TGTGCCAGCGGGAGAGCCTATGGCAATGAGCAGTTCATC.

In this sample, this clonotype turned up many times. The V gene is TRBV12-3 or TRBV12-4, the J gene TRBJ2-5; D remains ambiguous. CDR3 length: 13 amino acids. V lost 6 bases, J lost 3 bases, and 11 bases lay in between. The CDR3 here is CASSPVAEETQYF. As DNA, the CDR3 is TGTGCCAGCAGCCCCGTGGCCGAAGAGACCCAGTACTTC.

This clonotype was recorded a few times. V and J are TRBV12-3 or TRBV12-4 and TRBJ2-1, with 10 positions matching TRBD2. This CDR3 is 15 amino acids long. V dropped 3 bases and J dropped 7; count of bases not matched to a gene: 6. CDR3 coding DNA: TGTGCCAGCAGTTTCGCACTAGCGGGATTTAATGAGCAGTTCTTC. Residues: CASSFALAGFNEQFF.

This clonotype was recorded many times. The V call is TRBV3-1, the J call TRBJ2-7, with TRBD1 matching over 9 bases. Germline V gene lookup returns CDR1 LGHDT and CDR2 YNNKEL (reference sequence). The CDR3 is 13 amino acids. The V and J ends lost 6 bases and 3 bases, in that order; junction bases with no gene match: 3. The CDR3 loop reads CASRKTGGYEQYF. In nucleotides, the CDR3 is TGTGCCAGCAGAAAGACAGGGGGCTACGAGCAGTACTTC.

This clonotype was found a few times. The chain links TRBV20-1 to TRBJ1-1; no clear D. The length of the CDR3 is 13 residues. Germline CDR1 reads DFQATT; CDR2 reads SNEGSKA (reference sequence). V lost 3 bases and J lost 6, with 14 bases in between. The CDR3, as DNA: TGCAGTGCTAGTGTGGGCATCCTCTCTGAAGCTTTCTTT. This translates into CSASVGILSEAFF.

This sequence joins TRBV5-1 and TRBJ2-5, with 10 nucleotides matching TRBD2. Germline CDR1 SGHRS, CDR2 YFSETQ. V lost 4 bases and J lost 9; bases outside the gene matches: 9. This CDR3 is built from 14 residues. CDR3 residues: CASSISGRSPSQYF. DNA of the CDR3: TGCGCCAGCAGCATTAGCGGGAGGTCCCCTTCCCAGTACTTC.

The chain has TRBV5-1 and TRBJ2-2, with D possibly being TRBD1 (6 bases). Germline CDR1 and CDR2: SGHRS and YFSETQ. The germline V and J ends were trimmed by 0 bases and 2 bases, with 11 bases remaining between them. The CDR3 loop spans 16 amino acids. CDR3 DNA: TGCGCCAGCAGCTTGGTGCCAGGGGTAAACACCGGGGAGCTGTTTTTT. The encoded protein is CASSLVPGVNTGELFF.

The chain uses TRBV20-1 and TRBJ2-7, with D unclear. This CDR3 contains 12 residues. Trimming stripped 4 bases from V and 3 bases from J, with 10 bases between. The germline V gene encodes CDR1 DFQATT and CDR2 SNEGSKA (reference sequence). This chain's CDR3 is CSAKDNFYEQYF. The DNA of the CDR3 is TGCAGTGCTAAAGACAACTTCTACGAGCAGTACTTC.

This chain links TRBV6-1 with TRBJ2-6; no clear D gene. Germline CDR1 and CDR2: MNHNS and SASEGT. CDR3 length: 15 amino acids. V was trimmed by 6 bases and J by 1 base, leaving 10 bases between them. The CDR3 bases are TGTGCCAGCAGCCCACCAGGTTCTGGGGCCAACGTCCTGACTTTC. Amino acids: CASSPPGSGANVLTF.

Only a few counts were recorded for this clonotype. The rearrangement joins TRBV5-8 to TRBJ2-7; D is ambiguous. The germline gives CDR1 SGHTS, CDR2 YDEGEE. Trimming stripped 2 bases from V and 0 bases from J, with 9 bases between. This CDR3 is 14 amino acids long. DNA of the CDR3: TGTGCCAGCAGCTTTAAAGCCGCCTCCTACGAGCAGTACTTC. Its translation: CASSFKAASYEQYF. The variable domain in full, with the rest retrieved from reference TRBV5-8 and TRBJ2-7, is EAGVTQSPTHLIKTRGQQATLRCSPISGHTSVYWYQQALGLGLQFLLWYDEGEERNRGNFPPRFSGRQFPNYSSELNVNALELEDSALYLCASSFKAASYEQYFGPGTRLTVT.

This sequence joins TRBV7-2 and TRBJ2-1; 11 nucleotides line up with TRBD2. V was clipped by 5 bases and J by 2 bases; unmatched bases: 5. In germline, CDR1 is SGHTA, CDR2 FQGNSA. This CDR3 is 16 amino acids long. The CDR3: CASSPDSGRAYNEQFF. CDR3 coding DNA: TGTGCCAGCAGCCCCGATAGCGGGAGGGCCTACAATGAGCAGTTCTTC.

The gene calls are TRBV2 and TRBJ2-5; tentative D call: TRBD2 (6 bases). CDR1 and CDR2 (germline): SNHLY, FYNNEI. The CDR3 has 14 residues. Trimming removed 3 bases from V and 4 bases from J, with 12 bases in between. The CDR3 DNA is TGTGCCAGCAGTGACCGGGCGGGATCAGAGACCCAGTACTTC. This translates into CASSDRAGSETQYF.

This clonotype came up many times. The rearrangement links TRBV5-1 to TRBJ2-5; no clear D gene. This CDR3 has 13 residues. The V gene lost 1 base and the J gene lost 2 bases, with 6 bases spanning the gap. Germline CDR1 SGHRS, CDR2 YFSETQ. The CDR3 nucleotides are TGCGCCAGCAGCTTGCACAGACAAGAGACCCAGTACTTC. Amino acids: CASSLHRQETQYF.

This clonotype has only a few counts. The rearrangement links TRBV7-7 to TRBJ2-7; no clear D gene. CDR3 length equals 17 residues. The V end lost 5 bases, the J end lost 2 bases, and 22 bases lay between the germline ends. Germline V gene lookup returns CDR1 SSHAT and CDR2 FNYEAQ (reference sequence). The CDR3 sequence is CASSPIRLLDKTYEQYF. The CDR3 coding sequence is TGTGCCAGCAGCCCCATCCGACTCTTAGACAAAACCTACGAGCAGTACTTC.

This clonotype appeared a few times. The chain recombines TRBV20-1 with TRBJ2-3; D is possibly TRBD1 or TRBD2 (5 bases each). The V and J ends lost 1 base and 5 bases respectively, with 10 bases between them. Germline-derived CDR1 and CDR2 are DFQATT and SNEGSKA (reference sequence). The CDR3 is 13 residues long. The CDR3 DNA reads as TGCAGTGCTAGAGGACGGGGCCTAGATACGCAGTATTTT. Translation gives CSARGRGLDTQYF.

V usage is TRBV2 and J usage is TRBJ1-5; 7 nucleotides line up with TRBD1. The CDR3 is made up of 14 amino acids. With 7 bases clipped from V and 7 bases from J, the junction kept 10 bases outside the gene matches. Germline V gene sequence: CDR1 SNHLY, CDR2 FYNNEI. The CDR3 here is CASTIGGPWQPQHF. As DNA, the CDR3 is TGTGCCAGCACGATAGGGGGCCCTTGGCAGCCCCAGCATTTT.

On this clonotype itself: The germline gene is not matched at one end of the junction; a read error may be the cause. V and J are TRBV27 and TRBJ2-7; D possibly corresponds to TRBD2 (5 bases). Germline CDR1 reads MNHEY; CDR2 reads SMNVEV (reference sequence). The CDR3 contains 14 residues. The CDR3 sequence: CASRFAGLSYEHYF. DNA for the CDR3: TGTGCCAGCCGTTTCGCGGGTTTGTCCTACGAGCACTACTTC.

The chain employs TRBV7-9 and TRBJ2-3; D not resolved. The germline V gene encodes CDR1 SEHNR and CDR2 FQNEAQ (reference sequence). The CDR3 has 16 amino acids. The V and J ends lost 2 bases and 0 bases respectively, with 12 bases between them. CDR3 region: CASSLRSVSSTDTQYF. The CDR3 DNA sequence: TGTGCCAGCAGCTTAAGATCCGTATCTAGCACAGATACGCAGTATTTT.

This chain joins TRBV6-2 or TRBV6-3 and TRBJ1-5; weak D call: TRBD1 (5 bases). The germline V gene encodes CDR1 MNHEY and CDR2 SVGEGT. The CDR3 spans 18 residues. Trimming took off 2 bases at V and 1 base at J, with 18 bases between the two ends. The CDR3 sequence: CASSYPPGRAGSNQPQHF. CDR3 coding DNA: TGTGCCAGCAGTTACCCCCCCGGCAGGGCTGGGAGCAATCAGCCCCAGCATTTT.

V usage is TRBV11-2 and J usage is TRBJ2-1, with TRBD2 matching 12 bases. The CDR3 has 15 residues. Trimming cost V 3 bases and J 9 bases; bases outside gene matches: 6. Looked up from germline, CDR1 is SGHAT and CDR2 is FQNNGV. CDR3 sequence reads: CASSLASGRAGEQFF. CDR3 coding DNA: TGTGCCAGCAGCTTGGCTAGCGGGAGGGCCGGTGAGCAGTTCTTC.

This clonotype appeared a few times. This chain links TRBV7-3 with TRBJ2-1, with 8 nucleotides matching TRBD1. There are 16 residues in the CDR3. Germline lookup yields CDR1 SGHTA and CDR2 FQGTGA. V lost 4 bases and J lost 6; bases outside the gene matches: 11. The CDR3 DNA sequence: TGTGCCAGCAGCTCCAGAGGGGACAGGTGGGGCAATGAGCAGTTCTTC. Its protein product is CASSSRGDRWGNEQFF.